Below are 23 T cell receptor beta chains sequenced from a single sample in a study of beta chain features in type 1 diabetes. Expressed TCRB transcripts were sequenced because the entire RNA isolate underwent reverse transcription. TCRdb keeps only in-frame clones here, not all; method: immunoSEQ multiplex PCR. This table holds nearly 250,000 clones, 13% to 15% found once. The sample comprised naive CD4+ T cells from blood. Receptor source: a woman aged 40 to 50 in good health.

The chain joins TRBV7-9 to TRBJ2-5; 8 bases line up with TRBD2. After removal of 8 bases from V and 4 bases from J, the junction contained 3 bases not matched to a gene. This CDR3 is 12 amino acids long. Germline CDR1 SEHNR, CDR2 FQNEAQ (reference sequence). The CDR3 nucleotides are TGTGCCAGCCGGGGGGGCGGAGAGACCCAGTACTTC. This encodes CASRGGGETQYF.

This chain connects TRBV4-2 to TRBJ2-5; 11 positions match TRBD2. From germline, CDR1 is LGHNA and CDR2 YNFKEQ. The CDR3 has 14 residues. The V gene end was trimmed by 9 bases and the J gene end by 5 bases; junction bases not matched to a gene: 8. DNA of the CDR3: TGTGCCAGTAAAGGTAGCGGGGGGGCCGAGACCCAGTACTTC. It encodes CASKGSGGAETQYF.

This clone has only a few counts. The chain is built from TRBV9 and TRBJ2-7; TRBD2 aligns across 8 bases. The junction had 5 bases not matched to a gene; V was cut back by 2 bases and J by 4 bases. From germline, CDR1 is SGDLS and CDR2 YYNGEE. The CDR3 is 14 residues long. The CDR3 loop is CASSVDGGAYEQYF. As DNA, the CDR3 is TGTGCCAGCAGCGTGGACGGGGGGGCTTACGAGCAGTACTTC.

This sequence joins TRBV19 and TRBJ2-6, with a possible D match to TRBD1 (7 bases). CDR1 is LNHDA and CDR2 is SQIVND in the germline V gene (reference sequence). V was cut by 4 bases and J by 2 bases, with 15 bases left in between. The CDR3 consists of 17 residues. The CDR3 here is CASSRRQGGTGANVLTF. CDR3 bases: TGTGCCAGTAGTAGACGACAGGGCGGGACTGGGGCCAACGTCCTGACTTTC.

J is TRBJ1-4 and V is TRBV19; TRBD1 matches at 8 bases. CDR1 LNHDA and CDR2 SQIVND come from the germline V gene (reference sequence). The CDR3 spans 15 residues. V trimming: 6 bases; J trimming: 5 bases; junction bases outside the gene matches: 8. The CDR3 region is CASSPPRTGNEKLFF. CDR3 in DNA: TGTGCCAGTAGCCCACCCCGGACAGGGAATGAAAAACTGTTTTTT.

V usage is TRBV11-3 and J usage is TRBJ2-5; a possible D gene is TRBD2 (5 bases). Trimming cost V 1 base and J 1 base, with 16 bases left between them. CDR3 length: 17 residues. In germline, CDR1 is SGHNT, CDR2 YENEEA. The CDR3: CASSLGKREVSQETQYF. In DNA, the CDR3 is TGTGCCAGCAGCTTAGGTAAACGGGAAGTGAGCCAAGAGACCCAGTACTTC. The whole variable domain, remainder taken from reference TRBV11-3 and TRBJ2-5, is EAGVVQSPRYKIIEKKQPVAFWCNPISGHNTLYWYLQNLGQGPELLIRYENEEAVDDSQLPKDRFSAERLKGVDSTLKIQPAELGDSAVYLCASSLGKREVSQETQYFGPGTRLLVL.

This clone turned up a few times. The rearrangement joins TRBV7-2 to TRBJ1-3; perhaps TRBD1 as D (6 bases). The CDR3 totals 16 residues. Germline CDR1 reads SGHTA; CDR2 reads FQGNSA. Trimming took 5 bases from V and 2 from J, leaving 16 bases between them. The CDR3 sequence is CASSLGGGRPGNTIYF. The CDR3 bases are TGTGCCAGCAGCCTCGGCGGGGGGCGGCCTGGAAACACCATATATTTT.

This clone was seen a handful of times. The V call is TRBV19, the J call TRBJ2-6; no firm D call. The CDR3 covers 14 residues. Germline V gene data show CDR1 as LNHDA and CDR2 as SQIVND (reference sequence). The V end lost 5 bases, the J end lost 0 bases, and 5 bases lay between the germline ends. In DNA form, the CDR3 reads TGTGCCAGTAGTGATAGCTCTGGGGCCAACGTCCTGACTTTC. Translation: CASSDSSGANVLTF.

V and J are TRBV5-1 and TRBJ2-7; D possibly corresponds to TRBD1 (6 bases). From germline, CDR1 is SGHRS and CDR2 YFSETQ. V lost 1 base, J lost 0 bases, and 11 bases lay in between. CDR3 size: 15 residues. The CDR3 here is CASSLTGQNSYEQYF. The DNA for the CDR3 is TGCGCCAGCAGCTTGACCGGACAGAACTCCTACGAGCAGTACTTC.

This clone was detected only a few times. The V gene is TRBV11-2, the J gene TRBJ2-7; TRBD1 matches 7 bases. From germline, CDR1 is SGHAT and CDR2 FQNNGV. Losses at the gene ends were 7 bases for V and 0 bases for J; bases not matched to a gene: 6. The CDR3 is 14 amino acids. The CDR3 DNA sequence: TGTGCCAGCAACAACGAGGGGGCCTCCTACGAGCAGTACTTC. Protein sequence: CASNNEGASYEQYF.

In this sample, this clone turned up a few times. The V and J genes are TRBV4-1 and TRBJ2-3; 12 nucleotides line up with TRBD2. Germline V lookup: CDR1 MGHRA, CDR2 YSYEKL. J gave up 5 bases and V 4 bases, and 7 bases lay outside the gene matches. The CDR3 has 16 amino acids. CDR3 in DNA: TGCGCCAGCAGCCGCCAGCTAGCGGGGGGGCAAGATACGCAGTATTTT. Its protein product is CASSRQLAGGQDTQYF.

This clone was seen only a few times. The V and J genes are TRBV6-7 and TRBJ1-1; perhaps TRBD1 as D (6 bases). TRBV6-7 is labeled an ORF, and its function is uncertain. Trimming stripped 0 bases from V and 3 bases from J, with 35 bases between. The CDR3 is 23 residues long. The CDR3 bases are TGTGCCAGCAGTTACTCCCGTCGACAGGTCCTCCACTCGTCGGTGGGGGCTTACACTGAAGCTTTCTTT. Its translation: CASSYSRRQVLHSSVGAYTEAFF.

V usage is TRBV5-6 and J usage is TRBJ1-5, with a weak D call TRBD1 (6 bases). V shed 3 bases and J shed 7 bases, with 11 bases lying between them. CDR3 length equals 13 residues. Germline CDR1 and CDR2: SGHDT and YYEEEE. The CDR3 loop reads CASSSGVLQPQHF. The CDR3 DNA is TGTGCCAGCAGCTCAGGGGTGTTGCAGCCCCAGCATTTT.

This clone has a handful of counts. The V gene is TRBV7-9, the J gene TRBJ1-1; D is perhaps TRBD1 (6 bases). The CDR3 loop spans 13 amino acids. V was shortened by 5 bases and J by 8 bases, with 15 bases between the two germline ends. Germline V gene lookup returns CDR1 SEHNR and CDR2 FQNEAQ (reference sequence). CDR3 DNA sequence: TGTGCCAGCAGCACGAGAGGGGGAATGGAAGCTTTCTTT. Amino acids: CASSTRGGMEAFF.

V is TRBV12-5 and J is TRBJ2-3; 11 positions agree with TRBD1. This CDR3 has 16 residues. The germline V gene encodes CDR1 LGHNT and CDR2 FRNRAP. V lost 7 bases, J lost 3 bases, and 9 bases stayed unmatched. The CDR3 here is CASATRTGGVTDTQYF. The CDR3 DNA is TGTGCTAGTGCCACTAGGACAGGGGGCGTAACAGATACGCAGTATTTT.

The CDR3 DNA reads as TGTGCCAGCAGTGATCAGGCAGGGTCCTACGAGCAGTACTTC. It yields the protein CASSDQAGSYEQYF. The chain employs TRBV9 and TRBJ2-7; maybe TRBD1 (5 bases). The CDR3 length is 14 residues. Germline CDR1 and CDR2: SGDLS and YYNGEE. Trimming pared 5 bases from V and 1 base from J, leaving 13 bases between. Full variable domain (outside the CDR3, taken from reference TRBV9 and TRBJ2-7): DSGVTQTPKHLITATGQRVTLRCSPRSGDLSVYWYQQSLDQGLQFLIQYYNGEERAKGNILERFSAQQFPDLHSELNLSSLELGDSALYFCASSDQAGSYEQYFGPGTRLTVT.

This clone turned up a few times. The chain combines TRBV19 with TRBJ1-1; D is uncertain. Trimming removed 7 bases at V and 0 bases at J, with 9 bases between. Germline V gene data show CDR1 as LNHDA and CDR2 as SQIVND (reference sequence). This CDR3 has 13 residues. The CDR3 DNA is TGTGCCAGTAAACAGAACATGAACACTGAAGCTTTCTTT. As protein: CASKQNMNTEAFF.

Concerning this clone: The sample holds other DNA sequences that translate to the same CDR3. The chain has TRBV5-1 and TRBJ2-5; no definite D call. V was clipped by 4 bases and J by 2 bases, with 9 bases between them. Germline CDR1 is SGHRS and CDR2 is YFSETQ. There are 13 residues in the CDR3. The CDR3 DNA is TGCGCCAGCAGCCCGGTTGTACAAGAGACCCAGTACTTC. Amino acid sequence: CASSPVVQETQYF. The full variable domain, completed using reference TRBV5-1 and TRBJ2-5, is KAGVTQTPRYLIKTRGQQVTLSCSPISGHRSVSWYQQTPGQGLQFLFEYFSETQRNKGNFPGRFSGRQFSNSRSEMNVSTLELGDSALYLCASSPVVQETQYFGPGTRLLVL.

The rearrangement joins TRBV19 to TRBJ1-2; no definite D call. Germline V CDR1 and CDR2: LNHDA, SQIVND (reference sequence). CDR3 length equals 12 residues. Between the trimmed V and J ends, which lost 6 bases and 4 bases, there was a span of 9 bases. This CDR3 is CASRDGIYGYTF. In DNA form, the CDR3 reads TGTGCCAGTAGGGACGGGATCTATGGCTACACCTTC.

This rearrangement joins TRBV9 to TRBJ2-1; 8 bases map to TRBD1. The CDR3 is made up of 13 amino acids. The germline CDR1 and CDR2 sequences are SGDLS and YYNGEE. Germline trimming cut 4 bases from V and 8 bases from J; bases unmatched to any gene: 5. The CDR3 here is CASSTRTGYEQFF. CDR3 DNA sequence: TGTGCCAGCAGCACGCGGACAGGGTATGAGCAGTTCTTC.

Only a few counts were recorded for this clone. The chain joins TRBV2 to TRBJ2-1; D is uncertain. CDR3 size: 11 residues. CDR1 SNHLY and CDR2 FYNNEI come from the germline V gene. The V end lost 1 base, the J end lost 8 bases, and 3 bases lay between the germline ends. CDR3 protein: CASSEVYEQFF. The CDR3 DNA sequence: TGTGCCAGCAGTGAAGTCTATGAGCAGTTCTTC.

This clone was picked up many times. This chain uses TRBV29-1 with TRBJ2-5; D might be TRBD1 (6 bases). The V and J ends lost 4 bases and 5 bases respectively, with 8 bases between them. Germline-derived CDR1 and CDR2 are SQVTM and ANQGSEA. The CDR3 totals 11 residues. Written as DNA, the CDR3 is TGCAGCGTTGGGGGGCTGGAGACCCAGTACTTC. Its protein is CSVGGLETQYF.

The table lists this clone with a few counts. The gene calls are TRBV9 and TRBJ2-5, with 11 bases that match TRBD2. This CDR3 is built from 16 residues. Germline CDR1 SGDLS, CDR2 YYNGEE. J lost 4 bases, V lost 4 bases, and 9 bases had no gene match. The CDR3 DNA is TGTGCCAGCAGCTCACAGGGACTAGCGGAAAGAGAGACCCAGTACTTC. It is translated as CASSSQGLAERETQYF.